These 23 T cell receptor beta chains were sequenced from one sample in a study of T cell repertoires in cytomegalovirus infection. TCRdb ran MiXCR on the reads and lists one entry per CDR3 protein. The sample records some 440,000 distinct CDR3 sequences, about 33% being singletons. The material sequenced was PBMCs. The source of these receptors is a human donor in good health (CMV status not recorded). Some clones in this sample may be carry-over from other donors' samples.

V and J are TRBV6-4 and TRBJ2-4; no reliable D call. With 3 bases removed from V and 0 bases from J, the gap between germline ends came to 6 bases. Germline-derived CDR1 and CDR2 are MRHNA and SNTAGT. The CDR3 totals 14 residues. In DNA form, the CDR3 reads TGTGCCAGCAGTGAAGGAGTAGCCAAAAACATTCAGTACTTC. Protein sequence: CASSEGVAKNIQYF.

This rearrangement joins TRBV19 to TRBJ2-7; 8 nucleotides agree with TRBD2. After removal of 2 bases from V and 5 bases from J, the junction contained 2 bases not matched to a gene. CDR1 LNHDA and CDR2 SQIVND come from the germline V gene (reference sequence). The CDR3 is made up of 13 amino acids. The CDR3 protein is CASSIRGGHEQYF. CDR3 DNA: TGTGCCAGTAGTATACGGGGGGGCCACGAGCAGTACTTC.

CDR3 sequence reads: CASSTFDTGELFF. Here the CDR3 DNA reads TGTGCCAGCAGCACGTTCGACACCGGGGAGCTGTTTTTT. This rearrangement joins TRBV7-2 to TRBJ2-2; D is uncertain. Germline V lookup: CDR1 SGHTA, CDR2 FQGNSA. Trimming cost V 5 bases and J 3 bases, with 7 bases left between them. The CDR3 covers 13 residues.

The rearrangement joins TRBV28 to TRBJ1-2; tentatively, D is TRBD1 (6 bases). Germline CDR1 and CDR2: MDHEN and SYDVKM. The CDR3 contains 15 residues. Trimming stripped 5 bases from V and 1 base from J, with 14 bases between. The CDR3 coding sequence is TGTGCCAGCAGTCTAGGGGGGGCGCGTAACTATGGCTACACCTTC. It is translated as CASSLGGARNYGYTF.

The chain uses TRBV20-1 and TRBJ2-3, with D hard to call. The CDR3 is 13 residues long. V lost 0 bases, J lost 2 bases, and 6 bases lay in between. Germline V gene sequence: CDR1 DFQATT, CDR2 SNEGSKA (reference sequence). The CDR3: CSAREGFTDTQYF. The CDR3, as DNA: TGCAGTGCTAGAGAGGGCTTCACAGATACGCAGTATTTT.

The table lists this clonotype with a few counts. This rearrangement joins TRBV19 to TRBJ2-1, with 12 bases that match TRBD2. V shed 8 bases, J shed 0 bases, and the junction held 14 bases outside the gene matches. The CDR3 covers 19 residues. Germline V gives CDR1 LNHDA, CDR2 SQIVND (reference sequence). The CDR3 here is CASRPGLAGGASSYNEQFF. CDR3 in DNA: TGTGCCAGTCGCCCCGGGCTAGCGGGGGGGGCCAGCTCCTACAATGAGCAGTTCTTC.

The genes are TRBV18 and TRBJ2-2; 8 bases match TRBD1. Germline CDR1 reads KGHSH; CDR2 reads LQKENI. The CDR3 is 16 residues long. J was trimmed by 5 bases and V by 2 bases; bases with no gene match: 7. In nucleotides, the CDR3 is TGTGCCAGCTCACCAAGTCAGGGGGCGAGAACCGGGGAGCTGTTTTTT. As protein: CASSPSQGARTGELFF.

The V call is TRBV30, the J call TRBJ1-3, with D unresolved. V was trimmed by 4 bases and J by 0 bases, leaving 7 bases between them. The CDR3 is made up of 13 amino acids. Germline V gene sequence: CDR1 GTSNPN, CDR2 SVGIG (reference sequence). CDR3 residues: CAWTFLSGNTIYF. The CDR3 DNA reads as TGTGCCTGGACTTTCCTCTCTGGAAACACCATATATTTT.

This clonotype showed up just a few times. The J gene is TRBJ2-3, the V gene TRBV10-3; D might be TRBD2 (6 bases). V lost 6 bases and J 2 bases, leaving 9 bases between the germline ends. Germline V gene lookup returns CDR1 ENHRY and CDR2 SYGVKD. The CDR3 is 13 residues long. CDR3 loop: CAISLATTDTQYF. CDR3 coding DNA: TGTGCCATCAGCCTAGCGACCACAGATACGCAGTATTTT.

This clonotype was seen a handful of times. The V gene is TRBV20-1, the J gene TRBJ1-1; D remains ambiguous. The CDR3 runs 14 residues. The germline CDR1 and CDR2 sequences are DFQATT and SNEGSKA (reference sequence). V lost 6 bases to trimming and J lost 0 bases, with 14 bases between them. CDR3 in amino acids: CSAPPGRMNTEAFF. CDR3 DNA: TGCAGTGCCCCTCCGGGAAGAATGAACACTGAAGCTTTCTTT.

The chain combines TRBV4-3 with TRBJ2-2, with D possibly being TRBD1 (6 bases). Trimming pared 4 bases from V and 0 bases from J, leaving 12 bases between. The germline V gene encodes CDR1 LGHNA and CDR2 YSLEER. The CDR3 runs 16 residues. This chain's CDR3 is CASSPHGQTNTGELFF. The DNA for the CDR3 is TGCGCCAGCAGCCCCCATGGACAGACGAACACCGGGGAGCTGTTTTTT.

A few counts support this clonotype. Written as DNA, the CDR3 is TGCGCCAGCAGTGCTAGCGGGACCTACAATGAGCAGTTCTTC. Protein: CASSASGTYNEQFF. This rearrangement joins TRBV10-1 to TRBJ2-1; TRBD2 aligns across 9 bases. Germline V gene lookup returns CDR1 WNHNN and CDR2 SYGVQD (reference sequence). This CDR3 comprises 14 residues. V shed 4 bases and J 2 bases; nucleotides not matched to a gene: 0.

This clonotype has more than one count but fewer than ten. J is TRBJ1-6 and V is TRBV6-1, with 9 bases that match TRBD1. The CDR3 length is 14 residues. The J segment lost 8 bases and the V segment lost 7 bases, leaving 6 bases of the junction unmatched. The germline V gene encodes CDR1 MNHNS and CDR2 SASEGT. This chain's CDR3 is CASTAGTGYSPLHF. CDR3 nucleotide sequence: TGTGCCAGCACCGCCGGGACAGGGTATTCACCCCTCCACTTT.

About this clonotype itself: A clone one base away is much larger, so this may be a read error. This chain links TRBV27 with TRBJ1-1; 8 bases agree with TRBD1. The CDR3 totals 13 residues. The germline CDR1 and CDR2 sequences are MNHEY and SMNVEV (reference sequence). DNA for the CDR3: TGTGCCAGCAGTGACAGGGGAAACACTGAAGCTTTATTT. Its translation: CASSDRGNTEALF.

This clonotype was seen more than once but under ten times. V and J are TRBV10-2 and TRBJ1-5; possible D gene TRBD1, 5 bases. V was pared by 3 bases and J by 2 bases, with 8 bases between. This CDR3 region has 14 residues. Germline CDR1 reads WSHSY; CDR2 reads SAAADI. The DNA for the CDR3 is TGCGCCAGCAGTGAAGGGGTGCGCAATCAGCCCCAGCATTTT. Its translation: CASSEGVRNQPQHF.

The chain recombines TRBV20-1 with TRBJ2-3; D uncertain. V was clipped by 5 bases and J by 2 bases, with 5 bases between them. CDR1 is DFQATT and CDR2 is SNEGSKA in the germline V gene (reference sequence). The CDR3 consists of 11 residues. CDR3: CSASHTDTQYF. For the CDR3, the DNA is TGCAGTGCTTCACACACAGATACGCAGTATTTT.

This clonotype came up a few times. The gene calls are TRBV6-2 or TRBV6-3 and TRBJ2-1; D possibly matches TRBD1 or TRBD2 (5 bases each). From germline, CDR1 is MNHEY and CDR2 SVGEGT. Trimming removed 11 bases from V and 6 bases from J, with 17 bases in between. The CDR3 is 13 amino acids. CDR3 coding DNA: TGTGCCTCGGGGCCCCCTGAGTTCAATGAGCAGTTCTTC. Translated: CASGPPEFNEQFF.

This chain links TRBV27 with TRBJ2-5; 11 bases match TRBD1. V lost 4 bases and J lost 4; bases outside the gene matches: 11. Germline values: CDR1 MNHEY, CDR2 SMNVEV (reference sequence). The CDR3 sequence is 17 residues long. This chain's CDR3 is CASSSLTGTGGRETQYF. The CDR3 nucleotides read TGTGCCAGCAGTTCCCTGACCGGGACAGGGGGTAGAGAGACCCAGTACTTC.

This clonotype was recorded once. The J gene is TRBJ2-7, the V gene TRBV24-1; no reliable D call. Germline V gene data show CDR1 as KGHDR and CDR2 as SFDVKD. Deletions cut 3 bases from V and 3 bases from J, with 8 bases between. The CDR3 runs to 13 residues. CDR3 sequence: CATSDGRLYEQYF. Written as DNA, the CDR3 is TGTGCCACCAGTGATGGACGCCTCTACGAGCAGTACTTC.

The gene calls are TRBV19 and TRBJ2-7; no definite D call. Trimming removed 5 bases at V and 2 bases at J, with 16 bases between. Per the germline V gene, CDR1 is LNHDA and CDR2 is SQIVND (reference sequence). CDR3 length equals 15 residues. The CDR3 region has the DNA TGTGCCAGTAGTCGCCGCTGGGATCGGGCCTACGAGCAGTACTTC. Amino acids: CASSRRWDRAYEQYF.

The V gene is TRBV4-3, the J gene TRBJ2-4; the D gene is possibly TRBD1 (5 bases). This CDR3 has 16 residues. Between the trimmed V and J ends, which lost 0 bases and 0 bases, there was a span of 9 bases. CDR1 and CDR2 from the germline V gene are LGHNA and YSLEER. The CDR3 here is CASSQDDRVAKNIQYF. DNA for the CDR3: TGCGCCAGCAGCCAAGATGACAGAGTAGCCAAAAACATTCAGTACTTC.

This clonotype has just a few counts. The chain combines TRBV20-1 with TRBJ2-3; weak D call: TRBD2 (6 bases). The V end lost 0 bases, the J end lost 4 bases, and 17 bases lay between the germline ends. Germline V gene sequence: CDR1 DFQATT, CDR2 SNEGSKA (reference sequence). The CDR3 runs to 16 residues. Written as DNA, the CDR3 is TGCAGTGCTAGAGACCCCCTGCGCGGGGAAGCAGATACGCAGTATTTT. Protein product: CSARDPLRGEADTQYF.

The J gene is TRBJ1-5, the V gene TRBV6-1; 10 bases align to TRBD1. J lost 9 bases, V lost 6 bases, and 14 bases had no gene match. Germline values: CDR1 MNHNS, CDR2 SASEGT. This CDR3 comprises 16 residues. The CDR3 DNA is TGTGCCAGCAGCCGAGGCAGACAGGGGGCTCCGTGGCCCCAGCATTTT. It translates to CASSRGRQGAPWPQHF.